The clone carrying this TCR beta chain occurred a few times. No antigen is known for it. Findings and caveats of the study: Tumor Tregs overlapped most with tumor, then blood, naive CD4+ cells. The TCR gene usage of tumor memory CD4+ T cells clustered together with blood and lymph node memory CD4+ cells and with lymph node naive CD4+ cells.

The memory fraction was CD4+CD45RO+CD25- cells. One entry per CDR3 protein, called by TCRdb with MiXCR from the 5' RACE reads. The sample lists about 9,100 distinct CDR3 sequences, 60% occurring once. This TCR derives from a female donor with breast cancer. The sequencing sample was made of tumor-infiltrating memory CD4+ T cells sorted from the breast tumor. This sample's subset: memory CD4+ T cells, CD4+CD45RO+CD25-.

In DNA form, the CDR3 reads TGCAGTGCTAGAATCGGTGGCAGATCCTCCAATTCACCCCTCCACTTT. Protein sequence: CSARIGGRSSNSPLHF. V and J are TRBV20-1 and TRBJ1-6, with D unclear. The CDR3 sequence is 16 residues long. Trimming stripped 2 bases from V and 7 bases from J, with 18 bases between. Germline V gene data show CDR1 as DFQATT and CDR2 as SNEGSKA (reference sequence).